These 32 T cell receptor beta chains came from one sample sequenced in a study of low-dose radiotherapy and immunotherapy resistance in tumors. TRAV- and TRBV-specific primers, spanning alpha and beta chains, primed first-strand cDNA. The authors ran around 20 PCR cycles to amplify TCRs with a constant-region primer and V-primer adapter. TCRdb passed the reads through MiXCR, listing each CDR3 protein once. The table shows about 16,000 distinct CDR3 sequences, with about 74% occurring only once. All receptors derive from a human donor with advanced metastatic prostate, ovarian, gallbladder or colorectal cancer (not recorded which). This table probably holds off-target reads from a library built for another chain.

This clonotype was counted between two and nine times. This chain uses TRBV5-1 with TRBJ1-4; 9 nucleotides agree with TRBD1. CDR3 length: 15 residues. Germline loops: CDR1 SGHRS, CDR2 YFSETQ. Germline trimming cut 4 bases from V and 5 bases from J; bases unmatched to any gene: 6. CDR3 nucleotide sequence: TGCGCCAGCAGCCCGACCGGGACAGGGAATGAAAAACTGTTTTTT. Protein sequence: CASSPTGTGNEKLFF. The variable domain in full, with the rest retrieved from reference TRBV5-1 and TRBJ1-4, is KAGVTQTPRYLIKTRGQQVTLSCSPISGHRSVSWYQQTPGQGLQFLFEYFSETQRNKGNFPGRFSGRQFSNSRSEMNVSTLELGDSALYLCASSPTGTGNEKLFFGSGTQLSVL.

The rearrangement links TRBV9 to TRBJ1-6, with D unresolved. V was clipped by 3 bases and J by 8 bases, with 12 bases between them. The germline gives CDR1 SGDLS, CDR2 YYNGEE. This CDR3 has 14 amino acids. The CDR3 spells CASSARLWDSPLHF. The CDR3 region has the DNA TGTGCCAGCAGCGCCCGATTGTGGGATTCACCCCTCCACTTT.

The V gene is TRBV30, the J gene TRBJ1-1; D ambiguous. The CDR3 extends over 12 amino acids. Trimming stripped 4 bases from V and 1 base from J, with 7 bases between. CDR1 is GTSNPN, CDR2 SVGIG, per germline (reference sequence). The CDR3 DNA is TGTGCCTGGATGTGGGAGAACACTGAAGCTTTCTTT. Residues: CAWMWENTEAFF.

The CDR3 is CASSYLQDYGYTF. Written as DNA, the CDR3 is TGTGCCAGCAGTTATTTACAGGACTATGGCTACACCTTC. The chain couples TRBV6-6 to TRBJ1-2; D is perhaps TRBD1 (5 bases). The CDR3 is 13 amino acids. Germline-derived CDR1 and CDR2 are MNHNY and SVGAGI (reference sequence). The germline V and J ends were trimmed by 3 bases and 3 bases, with 8 bases remaining between them.

CDR3 sequence: CASSGLGANTDTQYF. The CDR3 DNA is TGTGCCAGCAGTGGTCTTGGGGCCAACACAGATACGCAGTATTTT. The gene calls are TRBV2 and TRBJ2-3; tentatively, D is TRBD1 (5 bases). This CDR3 contains 15 residues. V lost 4 bases and J lost 2, with 13 bases in between. Germline assignment: CDR1 SNHLY and CDR2 FYNNEI.

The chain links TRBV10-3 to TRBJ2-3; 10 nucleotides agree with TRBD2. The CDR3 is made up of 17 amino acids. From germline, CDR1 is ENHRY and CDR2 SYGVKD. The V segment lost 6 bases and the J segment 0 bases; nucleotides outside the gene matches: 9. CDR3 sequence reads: CAIRDDATSGSTDTQYF. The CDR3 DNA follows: TGTGCCATCAGAGACGACGCGACTAGCGGGAGCACAGATACGCAGTATTTT.

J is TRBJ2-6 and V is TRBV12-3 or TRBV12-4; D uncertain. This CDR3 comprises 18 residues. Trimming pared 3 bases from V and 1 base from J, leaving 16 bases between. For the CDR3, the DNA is TGTGCCAGCAGTTTGTTCGTTACGGAAATTTCTGGGGCCAACGTCCTGACTTTC. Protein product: CASSLFVTEISGANVLTF.

The CDR3, as DNA: TGTGCCAGTAGACCTTGGGGGAGGGGAGAAAATTCACCCCTCCACTTT. Amino acid sequence: CASRPWGRGENSPLHF. The rearrangement uses TRBV19 and TRBJ1-6, with TRBD1 as a possible D gene (5 bases). The CDR3 sequence is 16 residues long. Germline V lookup: CDR1 LNHDA, CDR2 SQIVND (reference sequence). V lost 6 bases and J lost 7, with 19 bases in between.

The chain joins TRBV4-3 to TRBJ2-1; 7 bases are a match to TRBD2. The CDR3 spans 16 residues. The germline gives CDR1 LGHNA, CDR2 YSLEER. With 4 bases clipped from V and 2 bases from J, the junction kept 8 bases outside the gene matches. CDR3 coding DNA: TGCGCCAGCAGCCCACTAGCGACCGGGACCTACAATGAGCAGTTCTTC. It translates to CASSPLATGTYNEQFF.

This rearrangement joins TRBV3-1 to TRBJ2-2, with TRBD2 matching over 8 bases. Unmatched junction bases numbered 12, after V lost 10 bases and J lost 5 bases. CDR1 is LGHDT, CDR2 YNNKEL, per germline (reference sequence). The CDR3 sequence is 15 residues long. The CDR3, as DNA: TGTGCCACCACCCTGACTAGCGTCGGGACCGGGGAGCTGTTTTTT. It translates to CATTLTSVGTGELFF.

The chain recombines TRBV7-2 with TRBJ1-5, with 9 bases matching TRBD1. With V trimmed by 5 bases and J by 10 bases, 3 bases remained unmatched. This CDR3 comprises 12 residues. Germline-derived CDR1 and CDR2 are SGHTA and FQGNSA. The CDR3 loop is CASSPTGGPQHF. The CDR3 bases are TGTGCCAGCAGCCCTACAGGGGGCCCCCAGCATTTT.

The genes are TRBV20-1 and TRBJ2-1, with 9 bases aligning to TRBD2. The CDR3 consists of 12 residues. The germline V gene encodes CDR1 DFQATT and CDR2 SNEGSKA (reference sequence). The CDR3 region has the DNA TGCGGGACTAGCTCCCCGTTGGATGAGCAGTTCTTC. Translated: CGTSSPLDEQFF.

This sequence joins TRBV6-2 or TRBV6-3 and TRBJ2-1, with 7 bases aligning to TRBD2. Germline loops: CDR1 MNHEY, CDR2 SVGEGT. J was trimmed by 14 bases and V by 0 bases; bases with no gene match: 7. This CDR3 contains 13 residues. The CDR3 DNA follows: TGTGCCAGCAGTTACTCCCCGGCGGGGAGGGAGTTCTTC. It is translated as CASSYSPAGREFF.

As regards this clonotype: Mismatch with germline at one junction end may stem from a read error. The CDR3 here is CASSSSGTSGPHNF. DNA for the CDR3: TGTGCCAGCAGCTCATCAGGGACTAGCGGGCCTCACAACTTC. The chain carries TRBV7-3 and TRBJ2-7; 12 bases are a match to TRBD2. The CDR3 sequence is 14 residues long. Germline CDR1 SGHTA, CDR2 FQGTGA.

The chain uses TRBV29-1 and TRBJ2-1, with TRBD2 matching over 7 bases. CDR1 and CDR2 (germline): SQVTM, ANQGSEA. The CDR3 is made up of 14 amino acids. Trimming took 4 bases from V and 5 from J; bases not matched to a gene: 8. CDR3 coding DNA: TGCAGCGTTGCAAGACTAGCTGTCGACAATGAGCAGTTCTTC. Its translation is CSVARLAVDNEQFF.

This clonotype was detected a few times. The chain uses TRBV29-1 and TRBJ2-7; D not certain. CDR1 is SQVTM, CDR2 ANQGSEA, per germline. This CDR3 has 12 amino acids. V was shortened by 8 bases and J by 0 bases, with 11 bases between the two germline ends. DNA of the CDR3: TGCAGCTATAAATTCAGCTCCTACGAGCAGTACTTC. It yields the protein CSYKFSSYEQYF.

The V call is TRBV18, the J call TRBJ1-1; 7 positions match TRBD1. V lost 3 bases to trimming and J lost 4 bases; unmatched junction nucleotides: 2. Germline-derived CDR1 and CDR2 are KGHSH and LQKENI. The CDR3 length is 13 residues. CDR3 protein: CASSPTGVTEAFF. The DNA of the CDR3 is TGTGCCAGCTCACCTACAGGGGTCACTGAAGCTTTCTTT.

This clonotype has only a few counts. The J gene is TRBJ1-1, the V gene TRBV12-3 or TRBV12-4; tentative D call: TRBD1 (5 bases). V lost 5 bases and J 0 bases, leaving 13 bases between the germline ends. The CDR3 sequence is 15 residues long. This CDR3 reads CASSPTGAMNTEAFF. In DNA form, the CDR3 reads TGTGCCAGCAGTCCTACAGGAGCAATGAACACTGAAGCTTTCTTT.

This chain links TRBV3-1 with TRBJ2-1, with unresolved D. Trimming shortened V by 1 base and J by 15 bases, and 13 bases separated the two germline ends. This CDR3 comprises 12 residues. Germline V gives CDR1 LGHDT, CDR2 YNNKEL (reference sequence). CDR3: CASSQGPGLGFF. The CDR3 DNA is TGTGCCAGCAGCCAAGGTCCGGGCCTTGGGTTCTTC.

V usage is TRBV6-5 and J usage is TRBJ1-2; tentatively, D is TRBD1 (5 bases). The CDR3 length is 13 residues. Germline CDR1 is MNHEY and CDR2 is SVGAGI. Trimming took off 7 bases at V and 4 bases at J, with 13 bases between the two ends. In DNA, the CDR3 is TGTGCCAGCACGTCCGCGGACACCTATGGCTACACCTTC. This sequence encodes CASTSADTYGYTF.

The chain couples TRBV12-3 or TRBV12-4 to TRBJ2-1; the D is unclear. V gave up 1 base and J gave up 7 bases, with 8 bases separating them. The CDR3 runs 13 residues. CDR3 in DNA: TGTGCCAGCAGTTTAGTTCAAGGAAATGAGCAGTTCTTC. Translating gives CASSLVQGNEQFF.

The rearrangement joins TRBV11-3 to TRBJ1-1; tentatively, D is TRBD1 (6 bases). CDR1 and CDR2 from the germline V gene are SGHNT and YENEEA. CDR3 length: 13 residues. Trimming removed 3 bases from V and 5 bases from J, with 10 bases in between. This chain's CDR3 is CASSLEGGTEAFF. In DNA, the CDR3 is TGTGCCAGCAGCTTGGAGGGGGGGACTGAAGCTTTCTTT.

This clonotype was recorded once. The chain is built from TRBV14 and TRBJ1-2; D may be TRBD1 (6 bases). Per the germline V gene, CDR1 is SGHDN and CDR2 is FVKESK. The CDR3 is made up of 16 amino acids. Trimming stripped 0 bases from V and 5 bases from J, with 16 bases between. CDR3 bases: TGTGCCAGCAGCCAAGATCTCGGGGGCAGAAAGTATGGCTACACCTTC. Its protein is CASSQDLGGRKYGYTF.

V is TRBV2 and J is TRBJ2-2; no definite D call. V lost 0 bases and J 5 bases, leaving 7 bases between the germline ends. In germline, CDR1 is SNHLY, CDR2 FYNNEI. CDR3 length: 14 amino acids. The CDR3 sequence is CASSEARATGELFF. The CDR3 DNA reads TGTGCCAGCAGTGAAGCAAGAGCGACCGGGGAGCTGTTTTTT.

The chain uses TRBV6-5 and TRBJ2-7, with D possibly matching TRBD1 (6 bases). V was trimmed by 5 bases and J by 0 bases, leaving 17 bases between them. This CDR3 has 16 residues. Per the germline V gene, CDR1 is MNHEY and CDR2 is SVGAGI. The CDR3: CASSQPGTLSSYEQYF. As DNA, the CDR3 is TGTGCCAGCAGTCAGCCCGGGACACTCAGCTCCTACGAGCAGTACTTC.

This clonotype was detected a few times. The CDR3, as DNA: TGTGCCAGCAGTTCCCTAGCTCTGAGAACGACAGATACGCAGTATTTT. Protein: CASSSLALRTTDTQYF. This rearrangement joins TRBV6-2 or TRBV6-3 to TRBJ2-3, with D tentatively TRBD2 (5 bases). The CDR3 has 16 amino acids. Germline CDR1 and CDR2: MNHEY and SVGEGT. V was clipped by 4 bases and J by 3 bases, with 17 bases between them.

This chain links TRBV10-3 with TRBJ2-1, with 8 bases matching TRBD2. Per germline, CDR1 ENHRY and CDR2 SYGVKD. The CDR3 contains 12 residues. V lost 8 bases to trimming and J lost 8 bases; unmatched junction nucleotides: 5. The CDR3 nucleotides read TGTGCCATCGCAGCCGGGAGGGATGAGCAGTTCTTC. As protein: CAIAAGRDEQFF.

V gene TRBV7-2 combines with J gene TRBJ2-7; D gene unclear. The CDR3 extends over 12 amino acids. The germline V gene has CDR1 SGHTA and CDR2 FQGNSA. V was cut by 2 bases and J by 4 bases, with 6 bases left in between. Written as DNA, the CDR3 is TGTGCCAGCAGCTTACAGGATTACGAGCAGTACTTC. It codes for CASSLQDYEQYF.

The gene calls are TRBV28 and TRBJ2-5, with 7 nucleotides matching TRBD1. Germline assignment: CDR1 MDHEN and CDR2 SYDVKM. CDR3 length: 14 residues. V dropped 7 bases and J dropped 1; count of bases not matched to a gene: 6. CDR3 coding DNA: TGTGCCAGCACCCGAGGGGGCAGCCAAGAGACCCAGTACTTC. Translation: CASTRGGSQETQYF.

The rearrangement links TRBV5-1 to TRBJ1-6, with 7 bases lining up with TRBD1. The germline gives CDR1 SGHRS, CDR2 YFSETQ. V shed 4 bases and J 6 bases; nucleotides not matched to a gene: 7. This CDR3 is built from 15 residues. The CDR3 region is CASSRSGTVNSPLHF. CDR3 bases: TGCGCCAGCAGCCGTTCCGGGACAGTTAATTCACCCCTCCACTTT.

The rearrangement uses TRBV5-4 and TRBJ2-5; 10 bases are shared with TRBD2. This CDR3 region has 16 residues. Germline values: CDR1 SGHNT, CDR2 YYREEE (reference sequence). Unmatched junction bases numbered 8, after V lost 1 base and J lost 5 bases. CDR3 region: CASSLTSGVDWETQYF. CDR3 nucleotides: TGTGCCAGCAGCTTGACTAGCGGGGTTGATTGGGAGACCCAGTACTTC.

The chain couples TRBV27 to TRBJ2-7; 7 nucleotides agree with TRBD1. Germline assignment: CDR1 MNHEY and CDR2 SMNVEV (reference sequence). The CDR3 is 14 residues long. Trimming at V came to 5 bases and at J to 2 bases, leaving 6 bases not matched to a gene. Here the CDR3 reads CASSLTGFTYEQYF. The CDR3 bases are TGTGCCAGCAGTCTGACAGGGTTTACCTACGAGCAGTACTTC.